This T cell receptor (beta chain) was identified in a study of shared clonotypes between healthy human individuals. Study-wide findings and caveats: Sharing of clonotypes among donors was expected to vary with sequencing depth.

Naivety among CD8 cells was defined by CD45RO negativity and positive CCR7 selection, thereby excluding terminally differentiated effector memory CD45RA+ cells. Within Nashville, Tennessee resided all donors, each a Caucasian adult. The assay used deep level. Repertoires were generated with immunoSEQ multiplex PCR, while TCRdb's copy carries only in-frame clones and drops some. This sample yields about 600,000 clones, of which roughly 95% are seen a single time; 0.085% to 0.11% belongs to the top ten. In regard to this clone: Its antigen remains unknown.

The ends were cut back, 0 bases at V and 3 bases at J, with 11 bases in the middle. Germline assignment: CDR1 MNHEY and CDR2 SMNVEV (reference sequence). The CDR3 runs to 15 residues. The receptor was derived from a woman aged 25 to 45 in good health. This chain links TRBV27 with TRBJ1-2; D gene ambiguous. The sample comprised naive CD8+ T cells sorted from blood. CDR3 region: CASSLSIGSDYGYTF. The CDR3 nucleotides read TGTGCCAGCAGTTTATCGATAGGGTCTGACTATGGCTACACCTTC.